This TCR beta chain derives from a study of T cells in Graves' hyperthyroidism and ophthalmopathy. The study, taken as a whole, reports: Among clonotypes expanded in thyroid above 0.001, most were also found in blood. Ophthalmopathy was told apart from stable hyperthyroidism by a 13 V-J model.

With respect to this clonotype: No antigen is known for it.

Germline CDR1 is SGDLS and CDR2 is YYNGEE. This CDR3 region has 15 residues. With 0 bases removed from V and 2 bases from J, the gap between germline ends came to 11 bases. Authors of the study amplified TCR beta CDR3 regions from RNA transcripts. Using the HTBI primer set, a first-round RT-PCR was run on the TCR CDR3. MiXCR, run by TCRdb on the multiplex PCR reads, gives a single entry per CDR3 protein. The table lists hundreds of thousands of distinct CDR3 sequences, 15% to 19% of them singletons. The origin of this receptor is a woman aged 18-29 years with Graves' hyperthyroidism. Material: blood. This chain joins TRBV9 and TRBJ1-2; D is unresolved. The chain's CDR3 is CASSVVPRPNYGYTF. CDR3 in DNA: TGTGCCAGCAGCGTAGTGCCAAGGCCCAACTATGGCTACACCTTC.